The clone carrying this T cell receptor beta chain was detected only a few times. Antigen specificity is unknown. This specimen comes from a study of tumor-infiltrating lymphocytes in localized non-small cell lung cancer. On the study more broadly: Resected tumor was paired with non-adjacent uninvolved lung from the same patient. Regarding the study as a whole: No T-cell fraction difference was seen between IM1 and IM2 tumors. TCR sequencing covered a subset of patients with enough tissue. Different pieces of the same tissue were used for each assay.

Trimming took 5 bases from V and 2 from J, leaving 15 bases between them. The CDR3 extends over 15 amino acids. Looked up from germline, CDR1 is SGHTA and CDR2 is FQGNSA. Sequencing was performed with immunoSEQ multiplex PCR; in TCRdb, only in-frame clones are kept and a portion is missing. The data contain roughly 6,900 clones, roughly 70% of them singletons. The sequenced sample was lung tumor tissue. This clonotype was sampled from a human donor with non-small cell lung cancer. V is TRBV7-2 and J is TRBJ1-2, with D perhaps TRBD1 (5 bases). The CDR3 region is CASSLMGAGNYGYTF. Written as DNA, the CDR3 is TGTGCCAGCAGCCTAATGGGCGCAGGGAACTATGGCTACACCTTC.